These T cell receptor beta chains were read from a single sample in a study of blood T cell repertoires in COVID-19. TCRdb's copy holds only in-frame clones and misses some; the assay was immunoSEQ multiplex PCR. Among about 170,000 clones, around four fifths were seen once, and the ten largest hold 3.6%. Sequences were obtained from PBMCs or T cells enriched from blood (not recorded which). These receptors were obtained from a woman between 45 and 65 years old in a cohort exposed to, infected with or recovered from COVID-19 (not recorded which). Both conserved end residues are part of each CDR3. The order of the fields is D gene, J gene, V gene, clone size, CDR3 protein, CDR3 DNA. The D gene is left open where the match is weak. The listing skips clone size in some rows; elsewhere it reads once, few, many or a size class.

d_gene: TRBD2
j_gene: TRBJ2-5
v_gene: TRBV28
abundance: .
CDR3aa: CASSYGTSGARETQYF
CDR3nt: TGTGCCAGCAGCTACGGGACTAGCGGGGCACGGGAGACCCAGTACTTC

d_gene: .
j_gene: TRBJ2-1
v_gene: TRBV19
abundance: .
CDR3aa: CASQDRPLYNEQFF
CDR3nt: TGTGCCAGCCAGGATAGGCCCCTCTACAATGAGCAGTTCTTC

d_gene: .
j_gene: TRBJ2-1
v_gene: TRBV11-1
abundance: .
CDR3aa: CASSSFNEQFF
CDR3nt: TGTGCCAGCAGCTCTTTTAATGAGCAGTTCTTC

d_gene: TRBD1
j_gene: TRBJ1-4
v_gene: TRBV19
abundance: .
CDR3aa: CASNQGALGEKLFF
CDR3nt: TGTGCCAGTAATCAGGGGGCGCTTGGTGAAAAACTGTTTTTT

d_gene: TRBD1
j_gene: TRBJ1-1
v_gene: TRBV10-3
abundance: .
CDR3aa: CAISEPTGYSTEAFF
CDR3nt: TGTGCCATCAGTGAGCCGACAGGGTATAGCACTGAAGCTTTCTTT

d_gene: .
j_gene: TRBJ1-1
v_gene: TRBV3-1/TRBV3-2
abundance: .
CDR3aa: CASSQITGPTEAFF
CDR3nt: TGTGCCAGCAGCCAAATTACAGGGCCCACTGAAGCTTTCTTT

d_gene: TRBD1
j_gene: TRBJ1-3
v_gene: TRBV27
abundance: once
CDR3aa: CASSSQGTGNTIYF
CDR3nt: TGTGCCAGCAGTTCACAGGGGACTGGAAACACCATATATTTT

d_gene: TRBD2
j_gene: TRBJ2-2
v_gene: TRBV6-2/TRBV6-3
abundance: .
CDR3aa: CASRPTSGRGTGELFF
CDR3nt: TGTGCCAGCAGACCTACTAGCGGAAGGGGCACCGGGGAGCTGTTTTTT

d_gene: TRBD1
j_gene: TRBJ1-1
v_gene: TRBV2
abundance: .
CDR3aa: CASSERDRMNTEAFF
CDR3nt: TGTGCCAGCAGTGAACGGGACAGGATGAACACTGAAGCTTTCTTT

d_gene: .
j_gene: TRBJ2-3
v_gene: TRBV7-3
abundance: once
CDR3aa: CASSLTTDLGATQYF
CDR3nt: TGTGCCAGCAGCTTAACTACTGACCTAGGGGCTACGCAGTATTTT

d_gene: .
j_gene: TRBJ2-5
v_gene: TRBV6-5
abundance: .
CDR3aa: CASRRTEQETQYF
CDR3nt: TGTGCCAGCAGACGGACTGAACAAGAGACCCAGTACTTC

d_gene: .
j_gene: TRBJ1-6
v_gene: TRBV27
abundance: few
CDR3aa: CASSLSRGDSPLHF
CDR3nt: TGTGCCAGCAGTTTATCGAGAGGAGATTCACCCCTCCACTTT

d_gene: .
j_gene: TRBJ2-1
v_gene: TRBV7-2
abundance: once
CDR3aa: CASDQSPEGDEQFF
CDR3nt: TGTGCCAGCGACCAGAGTCCGGAGGGCGATGAGCAGTTCTTC

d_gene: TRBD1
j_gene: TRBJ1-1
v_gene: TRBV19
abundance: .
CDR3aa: CASNQGQGWGTEAFF
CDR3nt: TGTGCCAGTAATCAAGGACAGGGTTGGGGCACTGAAGCTTTCTTT

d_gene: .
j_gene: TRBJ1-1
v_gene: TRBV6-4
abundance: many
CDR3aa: CASSDTSMNTEAFF
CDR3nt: TGTGCCAGCAGTGACACGAGTATGAACACTGAAGCTTTCTTT

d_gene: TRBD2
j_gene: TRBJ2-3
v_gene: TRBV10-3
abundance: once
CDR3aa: CAINRGGENTDTQYF
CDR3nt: TGTGCCATCAACCGCGGGGGGGAAAACACAGATACGCAGTATTTT

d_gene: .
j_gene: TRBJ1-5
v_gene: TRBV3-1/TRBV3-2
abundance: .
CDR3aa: CASSQAGTKSYLGFFQVPQHF
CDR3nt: TGTGCCAGCAGCCAAGCCGGGACAAAGTCATATCTGGGGTTCTTCCAAGTGCCCCAGCATTTT

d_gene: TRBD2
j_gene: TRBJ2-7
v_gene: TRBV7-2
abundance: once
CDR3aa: CASSLWGSGGALYEQYF
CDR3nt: TGTGCCAGCAGCTTATGGGGTAGCGGGGGGGCCTTGTACGAGCAGTACTTC

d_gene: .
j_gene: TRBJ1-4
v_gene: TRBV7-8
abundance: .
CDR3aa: CASSLVEGPIRNEKLFF
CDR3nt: TGTGCCAGCAGCTTAGTTGAGGGTCCCATACGTAATGAAAAACTGTTTTTT

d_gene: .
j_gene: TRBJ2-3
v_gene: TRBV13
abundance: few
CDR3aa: CASSTGGGTDTQYF
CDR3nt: TGTGCCAGCAGCACGGGCGGGGGCACAGATACGCAGTATTTT

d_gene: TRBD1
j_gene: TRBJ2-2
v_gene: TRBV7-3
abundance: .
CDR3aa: CASSPTGGHGTGELFF
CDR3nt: TGTGCCAGCAGCCCTACAGGGGGCCATGGCACCGGGGAGCTGTTTTTT

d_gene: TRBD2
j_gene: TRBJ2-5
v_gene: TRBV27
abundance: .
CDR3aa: CASSLSPSGGTETQYF
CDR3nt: TGTGCCAGCAGTTTATCACCTAGCGGGGGGACAGAGACCCAGTACTTC

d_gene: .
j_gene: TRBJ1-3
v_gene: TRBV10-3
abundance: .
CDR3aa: CAISLAGSGNTIYF
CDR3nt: TGTGCCATCAGCCTCGCCGGCTCTGGAAACACCATATATTTT

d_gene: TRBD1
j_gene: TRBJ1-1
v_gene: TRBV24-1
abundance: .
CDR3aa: CATSADRLTTEAFF
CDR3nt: TGTGCCACCAGTGCGGACAGGTTGACCACTGAAGCTTTCTTT

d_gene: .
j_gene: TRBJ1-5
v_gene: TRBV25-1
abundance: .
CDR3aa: CASSEAGLRQPQHF
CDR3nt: TGTGCCAGCAGTGAAGCAGGGTTGCGACAGCCCCAGCATTTT

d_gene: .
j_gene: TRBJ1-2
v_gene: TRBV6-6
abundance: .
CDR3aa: CASTYKNYGYTF
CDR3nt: TGTGCCAGCACCTATAAGAACTATGGCTACACCTTC

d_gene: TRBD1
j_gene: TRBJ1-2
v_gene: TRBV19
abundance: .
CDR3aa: CASSISTGGYGYTF
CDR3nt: TGTGCCAGTAGTATTTCCACAGGGGGATATGGCTACACCTTC

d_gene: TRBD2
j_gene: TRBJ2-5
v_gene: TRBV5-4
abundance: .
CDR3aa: CASSAAGLAGRETQYF
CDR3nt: TGTGCCAGCAGCGCGGCAGGACTAGCGGGGCGAGAGACCCAGTACTTC

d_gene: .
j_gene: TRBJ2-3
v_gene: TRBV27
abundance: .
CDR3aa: CASSSRSPHTDTQYF
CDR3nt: TGTGCCAGCAGTTCTAGGTCTCCCCACACAGATACGCAGTATTTT

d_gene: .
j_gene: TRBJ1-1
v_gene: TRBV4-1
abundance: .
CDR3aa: CASGAGGLNTEAFF
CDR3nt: TGCGCCAGCGGCGCGGGAGGGTTGAACACTGAAGCTTTCTTT

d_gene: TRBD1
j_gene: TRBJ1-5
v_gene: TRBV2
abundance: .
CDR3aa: CASSLGTVNQPQHF
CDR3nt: TGTGCCAGCAGTTTGGGGACAGTCAATCAGCCCCAGCATTTT

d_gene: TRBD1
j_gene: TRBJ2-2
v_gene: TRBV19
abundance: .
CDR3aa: CASSIVIQGYGELFF
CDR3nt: TGTGCCAGTAGTATAGTCATACAGGGGTACGGGGAGCTGTTTTTT

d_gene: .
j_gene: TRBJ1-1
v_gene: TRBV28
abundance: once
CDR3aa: CASSPGDRWMNTEAFF
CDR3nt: TGTGCCAGCAGTCCAGGGGATCGGTGGATGAACACTGAAGCTTTCTTT

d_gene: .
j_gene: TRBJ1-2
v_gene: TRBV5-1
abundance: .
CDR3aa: CASSPTETNYGYTF
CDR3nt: TGCGCCAGCAGCCCTACAGAAACTAACTATGGCTACACCTTC

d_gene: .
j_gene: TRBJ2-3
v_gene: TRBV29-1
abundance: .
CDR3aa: CSVSGANTDTQYF
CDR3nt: TGCAGCGTTTCAGGGGCGAACACAGATACGCAGTATTTT

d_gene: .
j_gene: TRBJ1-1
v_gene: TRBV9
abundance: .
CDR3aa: CASSVGGYTEAFF
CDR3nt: TGTGCCAGCAGCGTAGGCGGATACACTGAAGCTTTCTTT

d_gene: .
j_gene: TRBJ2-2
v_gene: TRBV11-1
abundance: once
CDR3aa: CASSLRGSDTGELFF
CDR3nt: TGTGCCAGCAGCCTCAGGGGATCGGACACCGGGGAGCTGTTTTTT

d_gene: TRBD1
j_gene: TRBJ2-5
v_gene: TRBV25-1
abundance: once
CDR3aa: CASRQGALETQYF
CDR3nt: TGTGCCAGCAGACAGGGGGCACTGGAGACCCAGTACTTC

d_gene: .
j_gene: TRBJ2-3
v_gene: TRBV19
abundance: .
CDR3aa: CASSIGQTSTDTQYF
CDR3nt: TGTGCCAGTAGTATAGGCCAGACTAGCACAGATACGCAGTATTTT

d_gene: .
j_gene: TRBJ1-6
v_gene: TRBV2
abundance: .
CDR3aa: CARGGGGLPFSPLHF
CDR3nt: TGTGCCCGCGGGGGCGGGGGGCTTCCGTTTTCACCCCTCCACTTT

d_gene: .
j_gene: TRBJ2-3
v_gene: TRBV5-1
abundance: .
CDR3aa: CASGNEGGRTDTQYF
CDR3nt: TGCGCCAGCGGCAATGAGGGCGGGCGCACAGATACGCAGTATTTT

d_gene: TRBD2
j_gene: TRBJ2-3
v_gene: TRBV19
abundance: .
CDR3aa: CASSGTRSGQADTQYF
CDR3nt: TGTGCCAGTAGTGGGACTAGGAGTGGGCAGGCAGATACGCAGTATTTT

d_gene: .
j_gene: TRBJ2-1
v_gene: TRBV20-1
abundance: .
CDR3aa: CMAKRNEQFF
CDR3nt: TGCATGGCCAAGCGCAATGAGCAGTTCTTC

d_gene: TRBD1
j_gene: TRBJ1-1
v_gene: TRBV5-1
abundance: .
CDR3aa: CASSFTGEMNTEAFF
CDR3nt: TGCGCCAGCAGCTTTACAGGGGAAATGAACACTGAAGCTTTCTTT

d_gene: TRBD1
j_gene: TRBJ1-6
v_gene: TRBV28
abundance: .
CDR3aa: CASNTPGTGDRSPLHF
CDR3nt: TGTGCCAGCAATACCCCGGGGACAGGGGACCGTTCACCCCTCCACTTT

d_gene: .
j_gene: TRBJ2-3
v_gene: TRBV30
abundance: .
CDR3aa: CAWSARQQRDTQYF
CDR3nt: TGTGCCTGGAGTGCTCGACAGCAGCGAGATACGCAGTATTTT

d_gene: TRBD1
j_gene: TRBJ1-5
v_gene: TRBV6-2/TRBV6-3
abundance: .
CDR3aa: CASRPPTGRRDQPQHF
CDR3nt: TGTGCCAGCAGGCCTCCGACAGGGCGTAGGGATCAGCCCCAGCATTTT

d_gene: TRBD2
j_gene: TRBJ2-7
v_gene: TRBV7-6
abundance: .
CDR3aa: CASSLSALAGGQAYEQYF
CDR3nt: TGTGCCAGCAGCTTAAGTGCGCTAGCGGGAGGGCAGGCCTACGAGCAGTACTTC

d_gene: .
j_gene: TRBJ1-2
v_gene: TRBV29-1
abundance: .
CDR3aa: CSVGELQAPGGYTF
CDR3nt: TGCAGCGTTGGGGAGCTCCAAGCTCCAGGAGGCTACACCTTC

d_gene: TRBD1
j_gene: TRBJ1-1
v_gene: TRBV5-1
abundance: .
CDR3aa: CASSYRDSELNTEAFF
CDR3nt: TGCGCCAGCAGCTACCGGGACAGCGAATTAAACACTGAAGCTTTCTTT

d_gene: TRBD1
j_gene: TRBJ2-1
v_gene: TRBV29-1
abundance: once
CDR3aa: CSVGTDEQFF
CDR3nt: TGCAGCGTCGGGACAGATGAGCAGTTCTTC

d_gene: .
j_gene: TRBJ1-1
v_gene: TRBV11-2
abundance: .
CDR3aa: CASSLVGGAGESTEAFF
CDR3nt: TGTGCCAGCAGCTTAGTTGGAGGTGCGGGGGAAAGCACTGAAGCTTTCTTT

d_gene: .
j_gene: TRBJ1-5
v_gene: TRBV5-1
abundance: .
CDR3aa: CASRSGTGASNQPQHF
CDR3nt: TGCGCCAGCAGATCCGGGACGGGAGCTAGCAATCAGCCCCAGCATTTT

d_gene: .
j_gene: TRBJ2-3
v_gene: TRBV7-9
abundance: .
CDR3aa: CASSPLTGKPSTDTQYF
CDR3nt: TGTGCCAGCAGCCCCCTTACAGGAAAACCTAGCACAGATACGCAGTATTTT